A single sample gave rise to the 30 T cell receptor beta chains below, sequenced in a study of early T cells in non-severe SARS-CoV-2 infection (dated by TCRdb to the early 2020s). The library was generated by 5' RACE. Sequenced using a NextSeq 500. Using fastp trimming at Q25 and MiXCR clonotype assembly, TCRdb reanalyzed the public sequencing data and kept in-frame beta chains. Records with the same CDR3 protein are collapsed into one entry carrying the most frequent genes and DNA. The sample includes 85,000 to 95,000 distinct CDR3 sequences, with about 14% observed a single time. In total, the top ten clones hold approximately 0.62% of the sample. The sequenced material came from whole blood. These receptors originate from an adult who was a healthcare worker with PCR-confirmed SARS-CoV-2 infection or an uninfected control (not recorded which).

The V call is TRBV11-2, the J call TRBJ1-1; D gene ambiguous. Germline CDR1 reads SGHAT; CDR2 reads FQNNGV. Trimming cost V 5 bases and J 4 bases, with 17 bases left between them. The CDR3 contains 15 residues. The CDR3 spells CASSLVPGFGTEAFF. The CDR3 DNA sequence: TGTGCCAGCAGCCTAGTACCCGGGTTTGGCACTGAAGCTTTCTTT.

A few counts support this clonotype. The J gene is TRBJ1-1, the V gene TRBV5-1, with a tentative D call TRBD1 (5 bases). The CDR3 totals 16 residues. Germline lookup yields CDR1 SGHRS and CDR2 YFSETQ. V lost 3 bases and J lost 0, with 15 bases in between. CDR3: CASSSQLGRMNTEAFF. The CDR3 region has the DNA TGCGCCAGCAGCTCGCAATTGGGACGGATGAACACTGAAGCTTTCTTT. The variable domain in full, completed from reference TRBV5-1 and TRBJ1-1, reads KAGVTQTPRYLIKTRGQQVTLSCSPISGHRSVSWYQQTPGQGLQFLFEYFSETQRNKGNFPGRFSGRQFSNSRSEMNVSTLELGDSALYLCASSSQLGRMNTEAFFGQGTRLTVV.

The chain recombines TRBV19 with TRBJ1-1; D possibly corresponds to TRBD1 (6 bases). Per germline, CDR1 LNHDA and CDR2 SQIVND (reference sequence). This CDR3 region has 13 residues. Trimming removed 7 bases from V and 5 bases from J, with 14 bases in between. The CDR3 nucleotides are TGTGCCAGTAAAACTCAACAGGGAACTGAAGCTTTCTTT. This sequence encodes CASKTQQGTEAFF. The whole variable domain, filled in from reference TRBV19 and TRBJ1-1, reads DGGITQSPKYLFRKEGQNVTLSCEQNLNHDAMYWYRQDPGQGLRLIYYSQIVNDFQKGDIAEGYSVSREKKESFPLTVTSAQKNPTAFYLCASKTQQGTEAFFGQGTRLTVV.

The chain couples TRBV3-1 to TRBJ1-1; D remains ambiguous. CDR3 length: 14 amino acids. CDR1 and CDR2 (germline): LGHDT, YNNKEL (reference sequence). V dropped 6 bases and J dropped 4 bases, with 15 bases sitting between them. The CDR3 loop reads CASSHERVGTEAFF. The CDR3 DNA follows: TGTGCCAGCAGTCACGAGAGGGTAGGCACTGAAGCTTTCTTT.

V gene TRBV19 combines with J gene TRBJ1-1; no definite D call. The CDR3 sequence is 13 residues long. CDR1 LNHDA and CDR2 SQIVND come from the germline V gene (reference sequence). V lost 5 bases, J lost 3 bases, and 10 bases lay in between. The CDR3 nucleotides are TGTGCCAGTAGTCCAGATCGGGACACTGAAGCTTTCTTT. This codes for CASSPDRDTEAFF.

The chain has TRBV25-1 and TRBJ2-5; TRBD2 matches 11 bases. This CDR3 is built from 16 residues. Germline loops: CDR1 MGHDK, CDR2 SYGVNS. Trimming removed 4 bases from V and 8 bases from J; junction bases left unmatched: 12. CDR3 sequence reads: CASSGRLAGFGGTQYF. The CDR3 DNA reads TGTGCCAGCAGTGGGCGACTAGCGGGGTTCGGGGGAACCCAGTACTTC.

In DNA form, the CDR3 reads TGCAGCGTTGTTGGACAGGGGTTCCAAGAGACCCAGTACTTC. Translation: CSVVGQGFQETQYF. The chain links TRBV29-1 to TRBJ2-5; 9 bases match TRBD1. Trimming cost V 4 bases and J 1 base; bases outside gene matches: 4. The germline gives CDR1 SQVTM, CDR2 ANQGSEA. The length of the CDR3 is 14 residues.

This clonotype has just a few counts. The J gene is TRBJ1-5, the V gene TRBV18, with TRBD1 matching 7 bases. Germline CDR1 and CDR2: KGHSH and LQKENI. There are 14 residues in the CDR3. V dropped 2 bases and J dropped 5; count of bases not matched to a gene: 3. DNA of the CDR3: TGTGCCAGCTCACCAGACAGGGTTCATCAGCCCCAGCATTTT. This gives the protein CASSPDRVHQPQHF.

The V gene is TRBV20-1, the J gene TRBJ2-4; 8 nucleotides line up with TRBD1. The ends lost 2 bases at V and 0 bases at J; junction bases unmatched: 3. Germline assignment: CDR1 DFQATT and CDR2 SNEGSKA (reference sequence). This CDR3 contains 15 residues. The CDR3 protein is CSARTRGQAKNIQYF. The CDR3, as DNA: TGCAGTGCTAGAACCAGGGGGCAAGCCAAAAACATTCAGTACTTC.

In this sample, this clonotype turned up many times. J is TRBJ1-1 and V is TRBV5-5; maybe TRBD1 (6 bases). The germline gives CDR1 SGHKS, CDR2 YYEKEE (reference sequence). The CDR3 extends over 13 amino acids. V gave up 3 bases and J gave up 5 bases, with 11 bases separating them. CDR3 in DNA: TGTGCCAGCAGCTATACAGGGAAGACTGAAGCTTTCTTT. Translation gives CASSYTGKTEAFF. Supplemented by reference TRBV5-5 and TRBJ1-1, the full variable domain reads DAGVTQSPTHLIKTRGQQVTLRCSPISGHKSVSWYQQVLGQGPQFIFQYYEKEERGRGNFPDRFSARQFPNYSSELNVNALLLGDSALYLCASSYTGKTEAFFGQGTRLTVV.

The rearrangement uses TRBV7-2 and TRBJ1-5, with no clear D. With 1 base removed from V and 1 base from J, the gap between germline ends came to 8 bases. The CDR3 runs to 15 residues. Germline V gene sequence: CDR1 SGHTA, CDR2 FQGNSA. The CDR3 sequence: CASSLGVTSNQPQHF. The CDR3 nucleotides are TGTGCCAGCAGCTTAGGGGTTACCAGCAATCAGCCCCAGCATTTT.

The chain links TRBV9 to TRBJ1-4; the D gene is possibly TRBD1 (5 bases). The CDR3 consists of 15 residues. V was pared by 4 bases and J by 6 bases, with 16 bases between. Germline V gene data show CDR1 as SGDLS and CDR2 as YYNGEE. The CDR3 DNA reads TGTGCCAGCAGCATCCGAGGGGAGGAGGATGAAAAACTGTTTTTT. Its protein is CASSIRGEEDEKLFF.

V usage is TRBV20-1 and J usage is TRBJ2-5, with D unresolved. The CDR3 loop spans 10 amino acids. Trimming cost V 5 bases and J 4 bases, with 5 bases left between them. Germline loops: CDR1 DFQATT, CDR2 SNEGSKA (reference sequence). The CDR3 protein is CSARGETQYF. The CDR3 DNA is TGCAGTGCTCGCGGAGAGACCCAGTACTTC.

The CDR3 here is CASSIRAIYGYTF. The CDR3 region has the DNA TGCGCCAGCAGTATCCGGGCCATCTATGGCTACACCTTC. This chain uses TRBV10-2 with TRBJ1-2; D uncertain. The CDR3 loop spans 13 amino acids. V lost 5 bases and J lost 4, with 11 bases in between. CDR1 is WSHSY, CDR2 SAAADI, per germline.

J is TRBJ1-2 and V is TRBV3-1, with D uncertain. The germline CDR1 and CDR2 sequences are LGHDT and YNNKEL (reference sequence). The CDR3 is 12 amino acids. Trimming took 3 bases from V and 5 from J, leaving 7 bases between them. This CDR3 reads CASSQTEYGYTF. The DNA for the CDR3 is TGTGCCAGCAGCCAGACGGAATATGGCTACACCTTC.

This clonotype was counted at least ten times. The chain combines TRBV30 with TRBJ2-2, with a possible D match to TRBD1 (7 bases). Germline values: CDR1 GTSNPN, CDR2 SVGIG (reference sequence). Between the trimmed V and J ends, which lost 3 bases and 1 base, there was a span of 15 bases. CDR3 size: 16 residues. This chain's CDR3 is CAWSGGQSMNTGELFF. CDR3 bases: TGTGCCTGGAGCGGGGGACAGTCTATGAACACCGGGGAGCTGTTTTTT.

The rearrangement joins TRBV18 to TRBJ2-1; D call uncertain. The CDR3 has 16 residues. V was cut by 3 bases and J by 0 bases, with 12 bases left in between. Per the germline V gene, CDR1 is KGHSH and CDR2 is LQKENI. The CDR3 region has the DNA TGTGCCAGCTCACCCTTTACTATGAGCTCCTACAATGAGCAGTTCTTC. It is translated as CASSPFTMSSYNEQFF.

The chain recombines TRBV12-3 or TRBV12-4 with TRBJ1-4, with 7 bases aligning to TRBD1. This CDR3 is 16 amino acids long. Trimming took 5 bases from V and 3 from J; bases not matched to a gene: 9. For the CDR3, the DNA is TGTGCCAGCAGTGAGGAACCTCAGGGGGCTAATGAAAAACTGTTTTTT. Translation gives CASSEEPQGANEKLFF.

This clonotype turned up a few times. This rearrangement joins TRBV15 to TRBJ2-5; TRBD2 is a possible D gene (6 bases). Trimming shortened V by 0 bases and J by 4 bases, and 9 bases separated the two germline ends. The CDR3 has 14 amino acids. Germline V gives CDR1 LNHNV, CDR2 YYDKDF (reference sequence). CDR3 DNA: TGTGCCACCAGCAGAGAAGGGACTTTAGAGACCCAGTACTTC. Translated, it gives CATSREGTLETQYF. The variable domain in full, with the rest retrieved from reference TRBV15 and TRBJ2-5, is DAMVIQNPRYQVTQFGKPVTLSCSQTLNHNVMYWYQQKSSQAPKLLFHYYDKDFNNEADTPDNFQSRRPNTSFCFLDIRSPGLGDTAMYLCATSREGTLETQYFGPGTRLLVL.

The rearrangement uses TRBV7-8 and TRBJ1-5; TRBD1 agrees at 7 bases. J lost 6 bases, V lost 4 bases, and 15 bases had no gene match. CDR3 length: 17 amino acids. The V gene's germline CDR1 is SGHVS and CDR2 FQNEAQ. In DNA, the CDR3 is TGTGCCAGCAGCTCACACAGACAGGGAAGCATGCCTCAGCCCCAGCATTTT. Protein: CASSSHRQGSMPQPQHF.

This clonotype appeared a few times. The V call is TRBV4-2, the J call TRBJ2-5; TRBD2 agrees at 10 bases. V dropped 4 bases and J dropped 1; count of bases not matched to a gene: 3. CDR3 length: 15 amino acids. The germline gives CDR1 LGHNA, CDR2 YNFKEQ. The CDR3 bases are TGTGCCAGCAGCCGCGTAGCGGGGGGCCAAGAGACCCAGTACTTC. It translates to CASSRVAGGQETQYF.

This clonotype is medium-sized. The chain is built from TRBV7-9 and TRBJ2-7, with D unclear. The CDR3 is 13 residues long. V was clipped by 4 bases and J by 2 bases, with 9 bases between them. Germline V gene lookup returns CDR1 SEHNR and CDR2 FQNEAQ (reference sequence). CDR3 sequence: CASSSPGAYEQYV. The CDR3 DNA reads as TGTGCCAGCAGCTCCCCCGGAGCCTACGAGCAGTACGTC.

There are a few counts of this clonotype. Here the CDR3 reads CATSDPGPSTDTQYF. The CDR3 region has the DNA TGTGCCACCAGTGACCCCGGACCCAGCACAGATACGCAGTATTTT. V is TRBV24-1 and J is TRBJ2-3; no reliable D call. The germline V gene encodes CDR1 KGHDR and CDR2 SFDVKD. The V end was cut by 4 bases, the J end by 0 bases, with 10 bases between. This CDR3 comprises 15 residues.

The rearrangement joins TRBV11-1 to TRBJ2-4; D unclear. Germline CDR1 SGHAT, CDR2 FQDESV (reference sequence). Trimming removed 2 bases at V and 1 base at J, with 6 bases between. The CDR3 is 14 amino acids. This chain's CDR3 is CASSLRWAKNIQYF. CDR3 bases: TGTGCCAGCAGCTTACGTTGGGCCAAAAACATTCAGTACTTC.

This clonotype was observed a few times. The chain uses TRBV10-1 and TRBJ1-1, with TRBD1 identical over 7 bases. V was pared by 6 bases and J by 4 bases, with 5 bases of the junction left unmatched. This CDR3 is 13 amino acids long. Germline-derived CDR1 and CDR2 are WNHNN and SYGVQD (reference sequence). DNA for the CDR3: TGCGCCAGCAGCTTGACAGGGACCACTGAAGCTTTCTTT. Protein sequence: CASSLTGTTEAFF.

This clonotype showed up many times. The rearrangement links TRBV2 to TRBJ1-1; D is perhaps TRBD1 (5 bases). Germline-derived CDR1 and CDR2 are SNHLY and FYNNEI. The CDR3 has 14 amino acids. V was pared by 3 bases and J by 0 bases, with 8 bases between. The CDR3 sequence: CASSEGRLNTEAFF. CDR3 DNA sequence: TGTGCCAGCAGTGAGGGACGTTTGAACACTGAAGCTTTCTTT. The full variable domain, in which reference TRBV2 and TRBJ1-1 provide the parts outside the CDR3, is EPEVTQTPSHQVTQMGQEVILRCVPISNHLYFYWYRQILGQKVEFLVSFYNNEISEKSEIFDDQFSVERPDGSNFTLKIRSTKLEDSAMYFCASSEGRLNTEAFFGQGTRLTVV.

This chain connects TRBV2 to TRBJ2-3, with 8 bases identical to TRBD1. The germline V gene has CDR1 SNHLY and CDR2 FYNNEI. J gave up 6 bases and V 2 bases, and 7 bases lay outside the gene matches. CDR3 length: 15 amino acids. DNA of the CDR3: TGTGCCAGCAGTGAAAGCCCATGGGACAGGGATACGCAGTATTTT. It specifies CASSESPWDRDTQYF.

This chain connects TRBV2 to TRBJ2-3; 10 bases are a match to TRBD2. CDR3 size: 15 residues. Germline V lookup: CDR1 SNHLY, CDR2 FYNNEI. V lost 6 bases, J lost 0 bases, and 3 bases stayed unmatched. CDR3 bases: TGTGCCAGCAGAGGGACTAGCGTCAGCACAGATACGCAGTATTTT. The encoded protein is CASRGTSVSTDTQYF.

This clonotype was counted at least ten times. The V gene is TRBV5-1, the J gene TRBJ1-3; D is unclear. CDR1 is SGHRS and CDR2 is YFSETQ in the germline V gene. Trimming took off 3 bases at V and 2 bases at J, with 15 bases between the two ends. This CDR3 is built from 16 residues. CDR3 bases: TGCGCCAGCAGCTCGGGTAGGGTAATGGCTGGAAACACCATATATTTT. Its translation is CASSSGRVMAGNTIYF.

This clonotype was counted a few times. The chain links TRBV4-1 to TRBJ1-5; 9 bases map to TRBD1. Germline V gives CDR1 MGHRA, CDR2 YSYEKL. The J segment lost 9 bases and the V segment lost 1 base, leaving 7 bases of the junction unmatched. The CDR3 sequence is 15 residues long. The chain's CDR3 is CASSQGDRARGPQHF. The CDR3 DNA reads as TGCGCCAGCAGCCAAGGGGACAGGGCCCGGGGGCCCCAGCATTTT.